This T cell receptor (beta chain) was sequenced in a study of beta chain features in type 1 diabetes. Study in general: Healthy donors and patients showed comparable age, gender and cell yields. General study points: Whether TCRB rearrangement is influenced by HLA type went unresolved here. Among all four CD4+ subsets, Type 1 diabetes patients had TCRB CDR3s that were moderately but significantly shorter.

This clone was seen a few times. Its antigen is not identified. Germline CDR1 MDHEN, CDR2 SYDVKM. Losses at the gene ends were 8 bases for V and 5 bases for J; bases not matched to a gene: 13. The CDR3 sequence is 15 residues long. TCRB transcripts that were expressed got sequenced, as all of the isolated RNA had been reverse transcribed. Using immunoSEQ multiplex PCR, the repertoire was profiled, and TCRdb retains in-frame clones only, with some absent. The table shows approximately 150,000 clones, with around 13% occurring only once. The chain links TRBV28 to TRBJ2-3, with 7 bases that match TRBD2. The source material was central memory CD4+ T cells from blood. The clonotype was recovered from a man aged 18 to 30 with type 1 diabetes. CDR3 in amino acids: CASSPPASGGDTQYF. CDR3 DNA sequence: TGTGCCAGCTCCCCCCCGGCTAGCGGCGGAGATACGCAGTATTTT.